These T cell receptor beta chains were read from a single sample in a study of blood T cell repertoires in COVID-19. The method was immunoSEQ multiplex PCR; TCRdb's version includes in-frame clones alone and lacks a portion of them. This sample carries tens of thousands of clones, 80% to 85% of them seen once, and the ten largest clones take 6.3%. The sequencing sample was made of peripheral blood. Receptor source: a man between 60 and 75 years old with acute or convalescent COVID-19. Each CDR3 is given with its conserved first and last residue. The D gene is left open where the match is weak. Size values are once, few and many counts, or a class for expanded clones, and some rows have none.

d_call | j_call | v_call | clone_size | cdr3_aa | cdr3_nt
- | TRBJ1-1 | TRBV9 | - | CASSVGNRANTEAFF | TGTGCCAGCAGCGTAGGAAACAGGGCCAACACTGAAGCTTTCTTT
TRBD1 | TRBJ2-7 | TRBV7-2 | - | CASSLGGGTGIEQYF | TGTGCCAGCAGCTTAGGGGGGGGGACAGGGATCGAGCAGTACTTC
- | TRBJ1-2 | TRBV19 | - | CASLAGTGNYGYTF | TGTGCCAGTTTGGCGGGGACTGGAAACTATGGCTACACCTTC
- | TRBJ1-1 | TRBV14 | - | CASRPQGSHTEAFF | TGTGCCAGCAGACCCCAGGGAAGTCACACTGAAGCTTTCTTT
- | TRBJ2-1 | TRBV11-2 | - | CASSLDGWYNEQFF | TGTGCCAGCAGCTTAGATGGCTGGTACAATGAGCAGTTCTTC
- | TRBJ1-1 | TRBV10-3 | - | CAISDSVNTEAFF | TGTGCCATCAGTGATAGCGTGAACACTGAAGCTTTCTTT
- | TRBJ1-4 | TRBV29-1 | - | CSVLERGDNEKLFF | TGCAGCGTTTTGGAACGGGGAGATAATGAAAAACTGTTTTTT
TRBD1 | TRBJ1-2 | TRBV29-1 | - | CSVVIGTGRGYTF | TGCAGCGTTGTAATCGGGACAGGGAGAGGCTACACCTTC
TRBD1 | TRBJ1-2 | TRBV19 | - | CATVPGQGFDNYGYTF | TGTGCCACCGTCCCGGGACAGGGATTCGATAACTATGGCTACACCTTC
TRBD2 | TRBJ2-2 | TRBV13 | - | CASSLGVTSGGYANTGELFF | TGTGCCAGCAGCTTAGGCGTGACTAGCGGGGGGTACGCGAACACCGGGGAGCTGTTTTTT
TRBD1 | TRBJ2-7 | TRBV6-2/TRBV6-3 | - | CASSWGPYRGLSYEQYF | TGTGCCAGCAGTTGGGGCCCCTACAGGGGGCTCTCCTACGAGCAGTACTTC
TRBD1 | TRBJ1-1 | TRBV7-8 | - | CASSPRRTGDTEAFF | TGTGCCAGCAGCCCCCGAAGGACAGGGGACACTGAAGCTTTCTTT
TRBD1 | TRBJ2-1 | TRBV7-2 | - | CASSQWTGGPYNEQFF | TGTGCCAGCAGCCAGTGGACAGGGGGCCCCTACAATGAGCAGTTCTTC
TRBD2 | TRBJ2-3 | TRBV2 | - | CASSGTSGGSSTDTQYF | TGTGCCAGCAGCGGGACTAGCGGGGGGTCTAGCACAGATACGCAGTATTTT
- | TRBJ1-3 | TRBV30 | few | CAWTRRDRGNTIYF | TGTGCCTGGACACGGCGGGATCGCGGAAACACCATATATTTT
- | TRBJ2-7 | TRBV9 | few | CASSVGTLTYEQYF | TGTGCCAGCAGCGTAGGGACTCTTACCTACGAGCAGTACTTC
- | TRBJ1-1 | TRBV6-2/TRBV6-3 | - | CASSYGAGPNTEAFF | TGTGCCAGCAGTTACGGGGCAGGACCGAACACTGAAGCTTTCTTT
- | TRBJ1-1 | TRBV21-1 | - | CASSKGYGGGGGEAFF | TGTGCCAGCAGCAAAGGTTACGGCGGGGGTGGGGGTGAAGCTTTCTTT
- | TRBJ2-1 | TRBV6-6 | - | CASSFDSLLNEQFF | TGTGCCAGCAGTTTCGACAGCCTTTTGAATGAGCAGTTCTTC
- | TRBJ2-2 | TRBV25-1 | - | CASSKEGQGKTGELFF | TGTGCCAGCTCTAAAGAAGGCCAGGGAAAGACCGGGGAGCTGTTTTTT
- | TRBJ2-1 | TRBV7-2 | - | CASSLYSYNEQFF | TGTGCCAGCAGCTTATACTCCTACAATGAGCAGTTCTTC
TRBD2 | TRBJ2-5 | TRBV27 | - | CASSSGYGGVETQYF | TGTGCCAGCAGTTCGGGTTACGGGGGGGTAGAGACCCAGTACTTC
TRBD2 | TRBJ2-1 | TRBV6-4 | - | CASSPSGGYSYNEQFF | TGTGCCAGCAGTCCCAGCGGGGGTTACTCCTACAATGAGCAGTTCTTC
- | TRBJ1-5 | TRBV6-5 | - | CASGGRGNQPQHF | TGTGCCAGCGGGGGCAGGGGCAATCAGCCCCAGCATTTT
- | TRBJ1-4 | TRBV12-3/TRBV12-4 | - | CASSGQTNEKLFF | TGTGCCAGCTCTGGACAGACTAATGAAAAACTGTTTTTT
- | TRBJ2-1 | TRBV3-1/TRBV3-2 | - | CASSQDRWPRSEQFF | TGTGCCAGCAGCCAAGACAGATGGCCTCGAAGTGAGCAGTTCTTC
- | TRBJ1-1 | TRBV5-1 | - | CASSLGREAFF | TGCGCCAGCAGCTTGGGCCGGGAAGCTTTCTTT
- | TRBJ1-3 | TRBV25-1 | - | CAASGGTSGNTIYF | TGTGCCGCTTCGGGGGGGACCTCAGGAAACACCATATATTTT
TRBD1 | TRBJ1-5 | TRBV12-5 | - | CASGLGTGSNQPQHF | TGTGCTAGTGGTTTGGGGACAGGGAGCAATCAGCCCCAGCATTTT
- | TRBJ2-7 | TRBV3-1/TRBV3-2 | - | CASSQDRGYEQYF | TGTGCCAGCAGCCAAGATCGAGGGTACGAGCAGTACTTC
TRBD1 | TRBJ1-5 | TRBV10-2 | - | CASSEGQGGNQPQHF | TGCGCCAGCAGTGAGGGACAGGGCGGCAATCAGCCCCAGCATTTT
TRBD1 | TRBJ1-2 | TRBV29-1 | - | CSVDSRGTLYGYTF | TGCAGCGTTGATAGCAGGGGGACCCTCTATGGCTACACCTTC
TRBD1 | TRBJ2-1 | TRBV19 | - | CASSITGGANEQFF | TGTGCCAGTAGTATAACAGGGGGCGCGAATGAGCAGTTCTTC
- | TRBJ1-3 | TRBV6-5 | - | CASSYSGGSGNTIYF | TGTGCCAGCAGTTACTCCGGGGGCTCTGGAAACACCATATATTTT
- | TRBJ1-4 | TRBV19 | - | CASSMSGNEKLFF | TGTGCCAGTAGTATGTCGGGAAATGAAAAACTGTTTTTT
- | TRBJ2-1 | TRBV7-2 | - | CASSPEGTLSYNEQFF | TGTGCCAGCAGCCCAGAGGGGACACTCTCCTACAATGAGCAGTTCTTC
- | TRBJ1-5 | TRBV7-2 | - | CASSLSRGLISGQPQHF | TGTGCCAGCAGCTTGAGCCGAGGGTTGATCAGCGGACAGCCCCAGCATTTT
- | TRBJ1-2 | TRBV28 | - | CASLGSEHGYTF | TGTGCCAGCCTCGGGTCAGAGCATGGCTACACCTTC
- | TRBJ1-1 | TRBV7-9 | few | CASSFQDSTNTEAFF | TGTGCCAGCAGCTTCCAGGACAGCACAAACACTGAAGCTTTCTTT
TRBD1 | TRBJ1-2 | TRBV5-4 | - | CASSDRRDSYGYTF | TGTGCCAGCAGCGACCGCCGGGACAGCTATGGCTACACCTTC
TRBD1 | TRBJ1-1 | TRBV5-4 | - | CASSVGTGGLTEAFF | TGTGCCAGCAGCGTAGGGACAGGGGGTCTCACTGAAGCTTTCTTT